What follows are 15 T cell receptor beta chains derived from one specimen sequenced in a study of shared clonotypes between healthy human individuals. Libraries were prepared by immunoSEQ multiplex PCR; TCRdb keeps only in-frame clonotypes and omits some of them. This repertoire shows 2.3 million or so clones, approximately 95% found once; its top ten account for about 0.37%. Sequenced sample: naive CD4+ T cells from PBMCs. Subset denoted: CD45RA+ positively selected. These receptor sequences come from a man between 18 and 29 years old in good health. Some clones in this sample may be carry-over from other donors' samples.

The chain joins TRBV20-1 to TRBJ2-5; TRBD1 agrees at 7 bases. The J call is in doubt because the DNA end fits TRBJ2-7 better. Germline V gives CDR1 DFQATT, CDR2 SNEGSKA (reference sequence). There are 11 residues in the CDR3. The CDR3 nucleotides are TGCAGCGGACAGGACGCCGACGAGCAGTACTTC. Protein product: CSGQDADEQYF.

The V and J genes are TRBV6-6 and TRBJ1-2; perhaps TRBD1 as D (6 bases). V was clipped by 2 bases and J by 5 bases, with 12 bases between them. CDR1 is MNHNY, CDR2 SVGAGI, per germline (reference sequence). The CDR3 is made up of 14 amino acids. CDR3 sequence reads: CASSYQTGRYGYTF. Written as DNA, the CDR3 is TGTGCCAGCAGTTACCAAACAGGGAGATATGGCTACACCTTC.

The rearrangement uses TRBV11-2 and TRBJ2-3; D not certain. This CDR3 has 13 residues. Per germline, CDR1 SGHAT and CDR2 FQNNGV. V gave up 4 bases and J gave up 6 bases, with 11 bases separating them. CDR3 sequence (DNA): TGTGCCAGCAGCTCCGCGAGCGAGGATACGCAGTATTTT. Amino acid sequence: CASSSASEDTQYF.

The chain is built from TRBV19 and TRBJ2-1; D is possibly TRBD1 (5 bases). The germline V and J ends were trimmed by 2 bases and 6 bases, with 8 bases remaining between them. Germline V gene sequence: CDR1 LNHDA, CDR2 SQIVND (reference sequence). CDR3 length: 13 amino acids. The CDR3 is CASSITGTNEQFF. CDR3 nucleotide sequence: TGTGCCAGTAGTATAACAGGAACCAATGAGCAGTTCTTC.

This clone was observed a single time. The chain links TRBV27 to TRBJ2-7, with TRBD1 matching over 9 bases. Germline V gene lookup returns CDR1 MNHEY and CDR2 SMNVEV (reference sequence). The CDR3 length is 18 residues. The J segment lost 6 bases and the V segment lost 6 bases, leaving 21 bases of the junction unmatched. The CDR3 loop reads CASSVGGQGPARPFEQYF. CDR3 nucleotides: TGTGCCAGCAGCGTCGGGGGACAGGGCCCCGCAAGACCCTTCGAGCAGTACTTC.

The CDR3 region has the DNA TGTGCCAGCATCAGGGACAGGGGAACTAATGAAAAACTGTTTTTT. Amino acids: CASIRDRGTNEKLFF. The chain is built from TRBV7-9 and TRBJ1-4; 10 bases fit TRBD1. The CDR3 loop spans 15 amino acids. Germline CDR1 reads SEHNR; CDR2 reads FQNEAQ (reference sequence). Losses at the gene ends were 7 bases for V and 1 base for J; bases not matched to a gene: 3.

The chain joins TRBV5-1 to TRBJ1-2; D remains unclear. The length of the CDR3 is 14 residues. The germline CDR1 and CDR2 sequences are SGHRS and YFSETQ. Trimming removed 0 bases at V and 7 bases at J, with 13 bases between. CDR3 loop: CASSLAPNAGGYTF. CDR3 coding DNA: TGCGCCAGCAGCTTGGCACCGAACGCTGGTGGCTACACCTTC.

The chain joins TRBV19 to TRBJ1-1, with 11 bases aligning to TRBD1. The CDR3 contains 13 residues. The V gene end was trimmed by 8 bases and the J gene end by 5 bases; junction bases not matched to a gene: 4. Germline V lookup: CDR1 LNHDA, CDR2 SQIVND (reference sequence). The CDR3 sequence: CASWGQGGTEAFF. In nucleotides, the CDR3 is TGTGCCAGTTGGGGACAGGGGGGTACTGAAGCTTTCTTT.

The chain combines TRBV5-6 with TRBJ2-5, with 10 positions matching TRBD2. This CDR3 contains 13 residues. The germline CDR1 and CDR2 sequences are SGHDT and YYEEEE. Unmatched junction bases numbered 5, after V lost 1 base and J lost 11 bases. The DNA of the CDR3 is TGTGCCAGCAGCTTGAAGACTAGCGGGTGGCAGTACTTC. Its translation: CASSLKTSGWQYF.

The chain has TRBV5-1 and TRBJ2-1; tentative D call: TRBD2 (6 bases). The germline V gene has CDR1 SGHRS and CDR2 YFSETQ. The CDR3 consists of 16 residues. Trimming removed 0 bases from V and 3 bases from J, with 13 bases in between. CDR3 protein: CASSLDVAGYYNEQFF. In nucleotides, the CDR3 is TGCGCCAGCAGCTTGGATGTGGCGGGATACTACAATGAGCAGTTCTTC.

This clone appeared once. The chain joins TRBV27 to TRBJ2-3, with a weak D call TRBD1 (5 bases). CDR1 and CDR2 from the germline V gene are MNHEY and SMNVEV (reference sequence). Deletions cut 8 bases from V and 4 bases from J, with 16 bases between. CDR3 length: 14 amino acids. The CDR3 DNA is TGTGCCAGCGGACAAGTTTGGCCCGCAGATACGCAGTATTTT. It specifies CASGQVWPADTQYF.

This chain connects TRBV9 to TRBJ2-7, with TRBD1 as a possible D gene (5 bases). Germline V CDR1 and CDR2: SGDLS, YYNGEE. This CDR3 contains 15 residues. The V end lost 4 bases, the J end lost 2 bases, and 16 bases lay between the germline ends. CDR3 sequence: CASSPRAGHPYEQYF. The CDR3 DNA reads TGTGCCAGCAGCCCCCGGGCAGGGCACCCCTACGAGCAGTACTTC.

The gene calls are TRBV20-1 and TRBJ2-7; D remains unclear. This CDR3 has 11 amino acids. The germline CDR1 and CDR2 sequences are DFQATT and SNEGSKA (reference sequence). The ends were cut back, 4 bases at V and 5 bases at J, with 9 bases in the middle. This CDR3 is CSAIPSHEQYF. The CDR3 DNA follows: TGCAGTGCTATCCCCAGTCACGAGCAGTACTTC.

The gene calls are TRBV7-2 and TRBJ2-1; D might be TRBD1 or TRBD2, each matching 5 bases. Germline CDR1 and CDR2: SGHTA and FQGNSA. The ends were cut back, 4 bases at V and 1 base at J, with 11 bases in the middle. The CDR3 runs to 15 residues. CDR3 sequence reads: CASSSGPLSYNEQFF. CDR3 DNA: TGTGCCAGCAGCTCGGGACCCCTGTCCTACAATGAGCAGTTCTTC.

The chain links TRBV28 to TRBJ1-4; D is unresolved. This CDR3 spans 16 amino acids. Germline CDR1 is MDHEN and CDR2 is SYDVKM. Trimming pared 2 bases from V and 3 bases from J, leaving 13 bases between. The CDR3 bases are TGTGCCAGCAGTTTAGAGGCTTTGGGAGCTAATGAAAAACTGTTTTTT. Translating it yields CASSLEALGANEKLFF. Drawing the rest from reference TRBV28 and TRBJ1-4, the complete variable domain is DVKVTQSSRYLVKRTGEKVFLECVQDMDHENMFWYRQDPGLGLRLIYFSYDVKMKEKGDIPEGYSVSREKKERFSLILESASTNQTSMYLCASSLEALGANEKLFFGSGTQLSVL.